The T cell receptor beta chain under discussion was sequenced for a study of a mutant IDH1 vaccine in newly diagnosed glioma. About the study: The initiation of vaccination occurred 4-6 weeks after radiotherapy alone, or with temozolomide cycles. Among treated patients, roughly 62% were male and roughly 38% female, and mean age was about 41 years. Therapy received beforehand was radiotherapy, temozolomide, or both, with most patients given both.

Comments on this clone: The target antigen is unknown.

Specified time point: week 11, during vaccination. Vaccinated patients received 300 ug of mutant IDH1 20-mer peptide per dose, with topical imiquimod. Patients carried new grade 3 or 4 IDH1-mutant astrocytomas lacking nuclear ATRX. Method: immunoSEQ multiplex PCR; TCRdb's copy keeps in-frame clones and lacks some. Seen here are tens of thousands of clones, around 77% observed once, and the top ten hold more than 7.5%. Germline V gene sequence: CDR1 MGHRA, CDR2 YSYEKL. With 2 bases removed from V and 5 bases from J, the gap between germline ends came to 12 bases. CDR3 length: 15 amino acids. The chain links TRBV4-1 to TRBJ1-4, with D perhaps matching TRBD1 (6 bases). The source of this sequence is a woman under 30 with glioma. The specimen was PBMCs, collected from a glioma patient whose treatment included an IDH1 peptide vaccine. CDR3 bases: TGCGCCAGCAGCCAACCTGACAGGAAGAATGAAAAACTGTTTTTT. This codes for CASSQPDRKNEKLFF.